The clone carrying this T cell receptor (beta chain) was found a few times. Mismatch with germline at one junction end may stem from a read error. The CDR3 is made up of 12 amino acids. CDR1 and CDR2 (germline): SEHNR, FQNEAQ (reference sequence). The record originates from a study of cytomegalovirus exposure and HLA in healthy donors. Primers included in the PCR were 60 Vbeta and 13 Jbeta primers. This table comes from immunoSEQ multiplex PCR, and its TCRdb copy is limited to in-frame clones, with some not included. The repertoire holds around 110,000 clones, around 81% seen once, with 3.9% in the top ten.

Specimen: PBMCs. This receptor was taken from a woman aged 30 to 39 in good health and CMV-seronegative. The rearrangement uses TRBV7-9 and TRBJ2-2, with D unclear. CDR3 region: CSSCPTVGELFF. The CDR3 coding sequence is TGTTCCAGCTGCCCAACAGTCGGGGAGCTGTTTTTT.